This T cell receptor beta chain comes out of a study of OX40 agonist ivuxolimab in advanced cancers. General study points: Clonal expansion from baseline to week 6 occurred in both CD4+ and CD8+ T cells.

About this clone itself: Its antigen is unidentified.

Measured with immunoSEQ multiplex PCR; TCRdb has only the in-frame clones, and not every one. The sample carries some 50,000 clones, 88% recorded once. This sequence was found in an adult with an advanced solid tumor such as melanoma, head and neck, liver or kidney cancer. The input for sequencing was CD4+ or CD8+ T cells sorted from blood, taken in a trial of the OX40 agonist ivuxolimab.

The CDR3 DNA is TGCAGCGTTAGAACAGATTATAATTCACCCCTCCACTTT. The encoded protein is CSVRTDYNSPLHF. This sequence joins TRBV29-1 and TRBJ1-6; unclear D gene. The CDR3 loop spans 13 amino acids. Trimming left V 5 bases short and J 4 bases short, with 9 bases between. The germline V gene encodes CDR1 SQVTM and CDR2 ANQGSEA.